This note documents a single T cell receptor beta chain sequence. The source of the sample is a study of blood T cell repertoires in COVID-19. J lost 10 bases, V lost 0 bases, and 13 bases had no gene match. This CDR3 has 17 amino acids. Germline loops: CDR1 MGHRA, CDR2 YSYEKL. Original data processing: For nucleated cells, counts were estimated from reference gene primer amplification. The method was immunoSEQ multiplex PCR; TCRdb's version includes in-frame clones alone and lacks a portion of them. The V and J calls and clone size are taken from that table; D and trimming were inferred from the DNA. The data contain roughly 160,000 clones, 83% of them singletons.

The J gene is TRBJ2-1, the V gene TRBV4-1; 9 bases are a match to TRBD2. The sample comprised peripheral blood. This TCR derives from a woman older than 75 with acute or convalescent COVID-19. The CDR3 nucleotides read TGCGCCAGCAGCCAAGACATAGCGGGAGCCCCACGGGGGGAGCAGTTCTTC. It encodes CASSQDIAGAPRGEQFF.